The entry below gives a single T cell receptor (beta chain) sequence along with its context. Method: immunoSEQ multiplex PCR; TCRdb's copy keeps in-frame clones and lacks some. The sample contains under 200,000 clones, about 88% of which appear only once. The data stem from a study of blood T cell repertoires in COVID-19. Study at large: T cells, B-cell-depleted T cells, or PBMCs provided the cDNA or gDNA that served as material.

V lost 10 bases and J lost 6; bases outside the gene matches: 10. The germline V gene encodes CDR1 MNHEY and CDR2 SVGEGT. This CDR3 comprises 14 residues. This clonotype was sampled from a man aged 35-49 years with active or convalescent COVID-19. Sequencing was performed on peripheral blood. The chain carries TRBV6-2 or TRBV6-3 and TRBJ1-5, with TRBD1 matching over 9 bases. As DNA, the CDR3 is TGTGCCATCAGCGACAGGGGGTCTACTCAGCCCCAGCATTTT. Protein sequence: CAISDRGSTQPQHF.